What follows is one T cell receptor beta chain and its context. Its antigen is not known. Trimming shortened V by 1 base and J by 6 bases, and 16 bases separated the two germline ends. The CDR3 runs 14 residues. Germline loops: CDR1 GTSNPN, CDR2 SVGIG (reference sequence). Noted treatment: oral pan-JAK inhibitor, 5-10 mg twice daily. Extracted from the samples, RNA was reverse transcribed into cDNA to serve as the sequencing template. Here immunoSEQ multiplex PCR was the method, and the copy in TCRdb shows in-frame clones only, minus some. Of 120,000 or so clones in the sample, over 60% were seen once. The sample originates from a study of CD8+ T cells in alopecia areata. Whole-study results and caveats: Sharing of TCR sequences between patients (possibly for HLA-related reasons) was less clear than in mice. A single nonresponder leaves the baseline CD8+ expansion link to response uncertain. While patients received tofacitinib, many expanded lesional clones remained present in scalp and blood. Tofacitinib significantly lowered scalp clonality and expanded CD8+ clones among the top 100.

The material was CD4+ T cells sorted from blood, obtained at week 4, from a patient treated with tofacitinib. The chain employs TRBV30 and TRBJ2-7; the D is unclear. The TCR comes from a human donor with alopecia areata. The CDR3 coding sequence is TGTGCCTGGAGTGCTGGCCCTGTAAGGAGCGAGCAGTACTTC. This sequence encodes CAWSAGPVRSEQYF.